This TCR beta chain was retrieved from a study of CD8+CD57+ T cells in acquired aplastic anemia. Study-level information: Sorted CD4+ and CD8+ cells yielded roughly 3 ug of DNA on average. Overall study results and limits: In common between the patients and the controls were approximately 30 CD8+ CDR3 sequences.

Individuals selected for sequencing had exhibited CD8+CD57+ cell expansion on flow cytometry. Severe acquired aplastic anemia affected all patients. TCR beta VDJ and CDR3 profiling used genomic DNA as template. TCRdb analysed the reads with MiXCR anew, one entry per CDR3 protein. This table has approximately 150,000 distinct CDR3 sequences, approximately 44% appearing once. With regard to this clonotype: Its specificity is not known.

Input material: sorted CD4+, CD8+, or CD8+CD57+ T cells (not recorded which) from PBMCs. This TCR came from a human donor with aplastic anemia.

The CDR3 sequence: CASSVADRGTEAFF. DNA of the CDR3: TGTGCCAGCAGTGTTGCGGACAGGGGCACTGAAGCTTTCTTT. The chain recombines TRBV25-1 with TRBJ1-1, with TRBD1 matching 9 bases. V was clipped by 4 bases and J by 4 bases; unmatched bases: 4. Germline assignment: CDR1 MGHDK and CDR2 SYGVNS. The CDR3 sequence is 14 residues long.